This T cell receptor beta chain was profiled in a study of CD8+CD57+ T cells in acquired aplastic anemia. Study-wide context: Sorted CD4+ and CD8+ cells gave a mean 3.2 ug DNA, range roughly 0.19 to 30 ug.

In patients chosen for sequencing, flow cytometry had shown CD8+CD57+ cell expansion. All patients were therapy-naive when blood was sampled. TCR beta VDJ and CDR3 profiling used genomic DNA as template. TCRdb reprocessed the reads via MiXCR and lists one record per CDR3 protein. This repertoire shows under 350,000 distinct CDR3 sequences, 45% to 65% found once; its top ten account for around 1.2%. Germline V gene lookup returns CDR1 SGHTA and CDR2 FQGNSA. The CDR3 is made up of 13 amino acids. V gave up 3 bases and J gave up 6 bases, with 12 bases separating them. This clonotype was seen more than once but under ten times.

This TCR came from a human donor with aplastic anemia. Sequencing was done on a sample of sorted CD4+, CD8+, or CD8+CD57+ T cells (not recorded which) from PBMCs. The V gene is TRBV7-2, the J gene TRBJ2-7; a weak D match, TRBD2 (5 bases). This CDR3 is CASSFRGSGEQYF. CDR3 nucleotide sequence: TGTGCCAGCAGCTTCCGAGGGAGTGGCGAGCAGTACTTC.